This T cell receptor beta chain was sequenced in a study of blood T cell repertoires in COVID-19. About the research overall: Spain, Italy and the United States supplied samples that represented acute and convalescent COVID-19. Sample material is recorded as cDNA or gDNA derived from T cells, B-cell-depleted T cells, or PBMCs.

TCRdb's table, derived via immunoSEQ multiplex PCR, lists solely in-frame clones and lacks some. Seen here are roughly 410,000 clones, roughly 90% observed once, and the top ten hold approximately 1.5%. The length of the CDR3 is 14 residues. V lost 4 bases, J lost 7 bases, and 14 bases lay in between. Germline CDR1 ENHRY, CDR2 SYGVKD. Enrolled during active infection, Seattle patients were then followed longitudinally. This clonotype originated in a woman aged 40 to 55 with COVID-19, enrolled during active disease. The sequencing input was peripheral blood. The J gene is TRBJ1-3, the V gene TRBV10-3, with D unresolved. CDR3 bases: TGTGCCATCAGTGCCAACGAGAATTGGAACACCATATATTTT. It translates to CAISANENWNTIYF.